This T cell receptor (beta chain) was profiled in a study of cytomegalovirus exposure and HLA in healthy donors (dated by TCRdb to 2017 to 2019). With respect to the entire study: An earlier analysis of roughly 610 of the donors reported about 260 Gb of sequence data and around 110 million unique TCR beta sequences obtained from about 180 million T cells. HLA typing covered class I and class II loci at four-digit resolution. The study used immunosequencing to profile the T cell repertoires of several hundred subjects and linked those repertoires to cytomegalovirus serostatus. Across under 500 genotyped donors of the cohort, an average of about 240,000 unique TCR beta nucleotide sequences per donor were sequenced, and around 20% of those sequences were non-productive. The aim of the study was to test whether cataloging public T cell receptors could identify signatures of past pathogen exposure. Every discovery cohort repertoire had been produced on one sequencing platform. Rather than drawing on any new phenotypic data, the later analysis identified candidate immune exposures from TCR beta sequences and the way those sequences occurred across donors. To predict cytomegalovirus infection status, the study brought together high-throughput TCR immunosequencing, statistical association of individual TCRs with disease status, and machine learning. The number of donors typed differed by locus, with about 629-630 for A, B, C, DRB1 and DQB1, around 560 for DQA1, approximately 580 for DPA1, and around 460 for DPB1. Among the approximately 420 genotyped donors, about 83% belonged to the genetic ancestry cluster associated with self-reported Caucasian donors. An earlier analysis of 587 of the donors applied high-throughput TCR beta sequencing to assess whether each TCR beta V gene segment acted as functional or pseudogenic. An early release covering roughly 600 HLA-typed donors comprised approximately 300 gigabases of sequencing data and about 90 million unique TCR sequences. Along with the roughly 710-subject first cohort, a separate validation cohort of over 90 different subjects was used. In a later analysis, previously published TCR beta repertoires from about 670 donors were re-analyzed and high-resolution HLA genotyping was added so that TCR occurrence patterns could be studied. Because of strong linkage in the cohort, 5 or 6 DR-DQ haplotypes were treated as single units for association and clustering. Donor age, sex, ethnicity and CMV serostatus were collected together with the repertoire data. A later genetic analysis took genome-wide SNP genotypes for about 55% of the roughly 670 donors and used that subset as a discovery cohort.

Library preparation employed the immunoSEQ multiplex PCR assay. For the multiplex PCR, a mixture combining 60 forward primers for TCR Vbeta segments and 13 reverse primers for TCR Jbeta segments was used. Amplification of the CDR3 region of rearranged TCR beta genes was performed with a multiplex PCR assay on genomic DNA. Amplified TCR beta libraries were sequenced as 87-base-pair reads on the Illumina HiSeq System. The source study handled its data this way. In a later analysis, tens of millions of unique TCR beta chains were counted across the 500 to 700 repertoires, and around 10 million of these chains were shared by at least two donors. To remove PCR and sequencing errors, raw reads were error-corrected and collapsed into unique sequences using a nearest-neighbor algorithm that merged closely related sequences. Alignment of CDR3 sequences to IMGT reference sequences was used to assign V, D and J gene segments. Each retained sequence needed at least a six-nucleotide match to both a V gene segment and a J gene segment. A rearrangement was called productive if the CDR3 had no stop codons and remained in frame with V and J, and every other rearrangement was called non-productive. CDR3 was defined by IMGT convention, running from the second conserved V-encoded cysteine to the conserved J-encoded phenylalanine. The earlier analysis of a few hundred of the donors excluded sequences that lacked an unambiguous match to a single V gene segment. In an earlier analysis of approximately 610 of the donors, V segments were called functional above 56.7% productive rearrangements and were called segregating when the between-donor standard deviation exceeded 5%. To diagnose cytomegalovirus status from the catalog of TCR beta chain sequences, a statistical classification framework was built. In a later analysis, V and J genes were assigned by comparing TCR nucleotide sequences against IMGT/GENE-DB human TR gene sequences. Using the TCRdist pipeline, a later analysis assigned CDR3 sequences along with most-parsimonious VDJ recombination scenarios. A later analysis defined each TCR beta chain by its CDR3 amino acid sequence plus V-gene family, and excluded reads lacking a unique V-gene family. To address suspected cross-contamination and a sequencing artifact, a later analysis removed 592 highly shared, low-generation-probability nucleotide sequences. For each public chain, a later analysis derived a clonal expansion index from normalized ranks of inferred template counts within each repertoire. In a later analysis, generation probabilities were computed with a VDJ recombination model fitted to out-of-frame rearrangements, and the resulting probabilities were checked against IGoR. In a later analysis, TCR-TCR, TCR-HLA and TCR-CMV co-occurrence was scored with hypergeometric tests, and a repertoire-size bias correction was applied to TCR pairs. In a later analysis, false discovery rates were estimated by permuting HLA or CMV assignments 20 times. In a later analysis, co-occurring TCRs were grouped with DBSCAN, and TCRdist sequence similarity was added when clustering was performed within HLA-allele-positive subsets. Repertoires with fewer than 30,000 or more than 120,000 public chains were left out of co-occurrence clustering, as were four to six repertoires with anomalous nucleotide sharing. TCRdb provides this immuneACCESS table in a form limited to in-frame rearrangements. Some clones are lacking; in checked studies, under half of them reflect an unresolved V gene, and why the rest are absent is not known. V, J and clone size are those of that table, while D and trimming were read from the DNA. This sample gives some 170,000 clones in total; approximately 80% of them show up just once. The ten largest clones capture approximately 7% of the sample.

The cohort consisted of approximately 670 healthy bone marrow donors. Cohort members were all nominally healthy when sampled, although unrecorded immune exposures were likely present. The donor tested CMV seropositive and was one of the 289 seropositive cohort members. A peripheral blood sample was provided by each donor, and peripheral blood mononuclear cells were used for TCR beta sequencing. The Qiagen DNeasy Blood Extraction Kit was used to extract genomic DNA from the blood cell samples. V and J are truncated by 3 bases and 4 bases respectively, leaving an intervening sequence of 12 bases. The germline V gene provides CDR1 MGHDK and CDR2 SYGVNS. Measured from the cysteine to the phenylalanine, the CDR3 is 15 residues long. Of all the DNA, just the CDR3 is kept, 45 bases in frame from base 1. To note about this clone: This clone's antigen is unknown. No per-base quality is available; no much larger clone lies one base away.

Results the study describes overall, beyond this receptor: In a later analysis, TCR association rates were found to vary across HLA loci, with the most associated TCRs seen for DRB1 alleles and the fewest for HLA-C alleles. The presence/absence analyses assumed that sequencing depth was roughly uniform across donors, and that assumption may not be true. V-gene and J-gene trimming of TCR beta chains was associated with a missense DCLRE1C variant in a later genetic analysis, and the association was replicated in an independent cohort. The earlier analysis of about 600 of the donors excluded approximately 15 rarely observed V segments, including chromosome 9 orphons, because counts were too low. It was suggested by the authors that the approach could potentially be generalized to other disease states and immunological phenotypes. According to a later analysis, most CMV-associated TCR beta chains appeared to be HLA-restricted, and the HLA associations seemed to be driven largely by CMV exposure. Immune exposure information for the cohort was limited to CMV serostatus. Because the 87-base-pair reads could not distinguish some IMGT-functional V segments, including TRBV6-2 and TRBV6-3, those segments were excluded. A further reported finding was that TCR beta sequences accurately predicted the HLA-A and HLA-B alleles for most subjects in the first cohort. Broadly in line with IMGT annotations, most TCR beta V segments showed up in productive rearrangements about 87% or about 30% of the time in an earlier analysis of 587 of the donors. The classifier was reported to diagnose cytomegalovirus status with high specificity and sensitivity in both the original cohort and the validation cohort. In a later analysis, HLA-associated TCR beta chains were found to be more clonally expanded and to have lower generation probabilities than equally common non-associated chains. Linkage disequilibrium might explain the correlated functional status among segregating V segments, but an unknown experimental factor could not be excluded. According to a later analysis, parvovirus B19, influenza, CMV and Epstein-Barr virus appeared linked to several top co-occurrence clusters. The study gave a list of some 150 TCR beta chains associated with cytomegalovirus. HLA typing was unavailable for some donors at each locus, so association tests used only the typed subset. In vitro tests confirmed that a few of the cytomegalovirus-associated TCR beta chains recognize cytomegalovirus antigens. A cluster of highly shared sequence variants was judged likely to be a technical artifact of the sequencing pipeline. When HLA alleles, especially DR and DQ, strongly co-occurred, attributing TCR associations to individual alleles was difficult. Across donors, most TCR sequences were observed very rarely, whereas some public TCRs were present in many individuals. In this cohort, only TCR beta chains were sequenced, and detectable features were limited by the absence of alpha or paired-chain data. In a later analysis, about 16,000 TCR beta sequences were associated with specific HLA alleles at a false discovery rate of 0.05. According to a later genetic analysis, donors in an Asian-associated ancestry cluster had fewer N-insertions in productive TCRs than the approximately 700-donor mean.

The TCR comes from a woman aged 25-40 years in good health and CMV-seropositive. Sequenced input: PBMCs. The rearranged chain carries TRBV25-1 and TRBJ2-2; the D gene is possibly TRBD1, with 5 bases matching. CDR3 reads: CASSDFRGGTGELFF. The DNA sequence follows: TGTGCCAGCAGTGACTTTAGGGGCGGCACCGGGGAGCTGTTTTTT.